The 30 T cell receptor beta chains reported below all come from one sample, sequenced in a study of post-analysis software for immune sequencing data (dated by TCRdb to between 2014 and 2017). Results the study describes overall, beyond this receptor: Several TRBV segments, including TRBV5-6, TRBV5-1 and TRBV20-1, were significantly more frequent in patients than controls.

Their antigen targets remain unknown. Library prep was done by PCR. Instrument used: Illumina HiSeq 2500. Unique molecular identifiers were incorporated into TCR beta cDNA libraries to reduce PCR and sequencing biases. TCRdb passed the public sequencing reads through fastp at Q25 and MiXCR, retaining productive beta sequences. Merged by CDR3 protein, the rows form single entries marked with the most common genes and DNA. The sample table contains roughly 580,000 distinct CDR3 sequences; only one count was recorded for roughly 47% of them. About 1.5% of the sample is taken by the ten largest. Sequenced: blood. The receptor source for this set is a girl between 10 and 17 years old with multiple sclerosis.

J is TRBJ2-1 and V is TRBV6-5; 8 bases line up with TRBD2. Germline trimming cut 2 bases from V and 2 bases from J; bases unmatched to any gene: 5. This CDR3 has 16 amino acids. CDR1 is MNHEY and CDR2 is SVGAGI in the germline V gene. Written as DNA, the CDR3 is TGTGCCAGCAGTTACCGCTCAGCGGGAGCCTACAATGAGCAGTTCTTC. Protein: CASSYRSAGAYNEQFF.

The chain recombines TRBV20-1 with TRBJ1-2, with D possibly matching TRBD1 (5 bases). Germline CDR1 and CDR2: DFQATT and SNEGSKA (reference sequence). The CDR3 spans 13 residues. Trimming left V 1 base short and J 6 bases short, with 12 bases between. CDR3 bases: TGCAGTGCTAGAGTAACAGGAGATCATGGCTACACCTTC. Translating gives CSARVTGDHGYTF.

The chain joins TRBV29-1 to TRBJ2-5; 10 bases are a match to TRBD2. This CDR3 has 13 residues. Germline V CDR1 and CDR2: SQVTM, ANQGSEA. V shed 6 bases, J shed 3 bases, and the junction held 4 bases outside the gene matches. The CDR3 nucleotides are TGCAGCGTCGGTGGACTAGCGGAAGAGACCCAGTACTTC. It specifies CSVGGLAEETQYF. The full variable domain, in which reference TRBV29-1 and TRBJ2-5 provide the parts outside the CDR3, is SAVISQKPSRDICQRGTSLTIQCQVDSQVTMMFWYRQQPGQSLTLIATANQGSEATYESGFVIDKFPISRPNLTFSTLTVSNMSPEDSSIYLCSVGGLAEETQYFGPGTRLLVL.

V gene TRBV7-9 combines with J gene TRBJ2-1, with D maybe TRBD2 (5 bases). CDR1 and CDR2 from the germline V gene are SEHNR and FQNEAQ (reference sequence). Between the trimmed V and J ends, which lost 1 base and 3 bases, there was a span of 7 bases. This CDR3 region has 14 residues. CDR3: CASSLVRGYNEQFF. The CDR3 DNA reads TGTGCCAGCAGCTTAGTTCGGGGCTACAATGAGCAGTTCTTC.

This sequence joins TRBV29-1 and TRBJ1-1; D possibly corresponds to TRBD1 (6 bases). The CDR3 has 13 amino acids. Germline V CDR1 and CDR2: SQVTM, ANQGSEA. V lost 6 bases, J lost 0 bases, and 11 bases lay in between. CDR3 sequence reads: CSVKGQMNTEAFF. The CDR3, as DNA: TGCAGCGTGAAGGGACAAATGAACACTGAAGCTTTCTTT.

The chain is built from TRBV4-1 and TRBJ1-1, with D possibly being TRBD1 (6 bases). The ends were cut back, 0 bases at V and 3 bases at J, with 11 bases in the middle. This CDR3 has 15 residues. CDR1 is MGHRA and CDR2 is YSYEKL in the germline V gene. In DNA, the CDR3 is TGCGCCAGCAGCCAAGAGGGCAGGGGATACACTGAAGCTTTCTTT. Protein product: CASSQEGRGYTEAFF.

This clonotype was observed a few times. V gene TRBV12-3 or TRBV12-4 combines with J gene TRBJ2-7; 12 nucleotides match TRBD2. This CDR3 comprises 14 residues. After removal of 2 bases from V and 6 bases from J, the junction contained 2 bases not matched to a gene. DNA for the CDR3: TGTGCCAGCAGTTTACGACTAGCGGGAGCCGAGCAGTACTTC. Protein product: CASSLRLAGAEQYF.

J is TRBJ2-5 and V is TRBV2; D is possibly TRBD2 (5 bases). Trimming left V 4 bases short and J 2 bases short, with 8 bases between. This CDR3 is 13 amino acids long. Germline-derived CDR1 and CDR2 are SNHLY and FYNNEI. The CDR3: CASSGQRQETQYF. The CDR3 bases are TGTGCCAGCAGTGGCCAGCGGCAAGAGACCCAGTACTTC. Supplemented by reference TRBV2 and TRBJ2-5, the full variable domain reads EPEVTQTPSHQVTQMGQEVILRCVPISNHLYFYWYRQILGQKVEFLVSFYNNEISEKSEIFDDQFSVERPDGSNFTLKIRSTKLEDSAMYFCASSGQRQETQYFGPGTRLLVL.

The rearrangement uses TRBV7-8 and TRBJ1-2, with D possibly being TRBD1 (6 bases). The CDR3 has 15 amino acids. Between the trimmed V and J ends, which lost 3 bases and 4 bases, there was a span of 15 bases. Germline CDR1 reads SGHVS; CDR2 reads FQNEAQ. CDR3 sequence reads: CASSLGHLTRYGYTF. The CDR3 nucleotides read TGTGCCAGCAGCTTGGGACACCTGACTCGCTATGGCTACACCTTC.

The CDR3 nucleotides read TGTGCCAGCAGCTTAGGACCAAGCCGCGAGCAGTACTTC. Translation gives CASSLGPSREQYF. The chain links TRBV11-2 to TRBJ2-7, with D unclear. Per the germline V gene, CDR1 is SGHAT and CDR2 is FQNNGV. V shed 1 base and J shed 6 bases, with 10 bases lying between them. The CDR3 spans 13 residues.

This clonotype was seen more than once but under ten times. This chain links TRBV12-3 or TRBV12-4 with TRBJ2-5; the match to TRBD1 covers 7 bases. V lost 5 bases and J lost 5; bases outside the gene matches: 20. This CDR3 contains 18 residues. CDR3 protein: CASSLLFQGQGVAETQYF. DNA of the CDR3: TGTGCCAGCAGTCTCTTATTTCAAGGGCAGGGGGTGGCGGAGACCCAGTACTTC.

This clonotype showed up just a few times. The chain couples TRBV12-3 or TRBV12-4 to TRBJ2-4, with TRBD2 as a possible D gene (6 bases). The V gene lost 2 bases and the J gene lost 5 bases, with 7 bases spanning the gap. The CDR3 has 13 residues. CDR3 in amino acids: CASSLTGENIQYF. The CDR3, as DNA: TGTGCCAGCAGTTTAACGGGAGAAAACATTCAGTACTTC.

The V and J genes are TRBV6-2 or TRBV6-3 and TRBJ2-7, with D perhaps TRBD1 (5 bases). CDR1 and CDR2 from the germline V gene are MNHEY and SVGEGT. The CDR3 is 16 residues long. V lost 0 bases and J 3 bases, leaving 15 bases between the germline ends. CDR3 amino acids: CASSYSMGWTIYEQYF. Here the CDR3 DNA reads TGTGCCAGCAGTTACTCGATGGGGTGGACAATCTACGAGCAGTACTTC.

The V and J genes are TRBV12-3 or TRBV12-4 and TRBJ2-5; TRBD1 is a possible D gene (5 bases). The CDR3 length is 14 residues. V gave up 4 bases and J gave up 0 bases, with 9 bases separating them. CDR3 sequence: CASSSAGYQETQYF. In nucleotides, the CDR3 is TGTGCCAGCAGTTCGGCAGGGTACCAAGAGACCCAGTACTTC.

Regarding this clonotype: At one end the junction does not follow the germline gene, possibly because of a read error. The genes are TRBV3-1 and TRBJ2-3; 10 bases map to TRBD1. This CDR3 has 19 amino acids. Per germline, CDR1 LGHDT and CDR2 YNNKEL (reference sequence). This chain's CDR3 is CASNQVGSGQGLRTDTQYF. The CDR3 bases are TGTGCCAGCAACCAAGTAGGCTCGGGACAGGGGCTCCGCACAGATACGCAGTATTTT.

This clonotype was seen more than once but under ten times. The chain is built from TRBV6-5 and TRBJ2-6; weak D call: TRBD2 (5 bases). Trimming cost V 2 bases and J 0 bases, with 14 bases left between them. The CDR3 runs 18 residues. Germline CDR1 is MNHEY and CDR2 is SVGAGI. The CDR3 nucleotides are TGTGCCAGCAGTTACGGTGGGAGCCCTCTCTCTGGGGCCAACGTCCTGACTTTC. It specifies CASSYGGSPLSGANVLTF.

This clonotype was detected a few times. The V call is TRBV7-2, the J call TRBJ2-3; TRBD2 matches at 13 bases. The CDR3 spans 16 residues. The J segment lost 4 bases and the V segment lost 2 bases, leaving 3 bases of the junction unmatched. Germline loops: CDR1 SGHTA, CDR2 FQGNSA. The CDR3 loop is CASSLTSGGASDTQYF. The DNA for the CDR3 is TGTGCCAGCAGCTTAACTAGCGGGGGGGCATCAGATACGCAGTATTTT. The full variable domain, rest sourced from reference TRBV7-2 and TRBJ2-3, is GAGVSQSPSNKVTEKGKDVELRCDPISGHTALYWYRQSLGQGLEFLIYFQGNSAPDKSGLPSDRFSAERTGGSVSTLTIQRTQQEDSAVYLCASSLTSGGASDTQYFGPGTRLTVL.

The chain links TRBV20-1 to TRBJ1-6; the D is unclear. The V gene lost 3 bases and the J gene lost 6 bases, with 15 bases spanning the gap. The CDR3 is 15 amino acids. CDR1 DFQATT and CDR2 SNEGSKA come from the germline V gene (reference sequence). CDR3 loop: CSARTTRETNSPLHF. The CDR3 coding sequence is TGCAGTGCTAGGACCACACGAGAAACTAATTCACCCCTCCACTTT.

This clonotype came up many times. The chain recombines TRBV12-3 or TRBV12-4 with TRBJ2-7, with D possibly matching TRBD2 (6 bases). This CDR3 is 15 amino acids long. Trimming removed 5 bases from V and 0 bases from J, with 14 bases in between. CDR3 region: CASSPGGAHSYEQYF. For the CDR3, the DNA is TGTGCCAGCAGTCCCGGAGGGGCGCACTCCTACGAGCAGTACTTC.

The V and J genes are TRBV6-5 and TRBJ2-1; a possible D gene is TRBD1 (6 bases). This CDR3 has 15 residues. Germline CDR1 MNHEY, CDR2 SVGAGI. V was pared by 7 bases and J by 2 bases, with 15 bases between. CDR3 sequence: CASTTDRTPYNEQFF. The CDR3 region has the DNA TGTGCCAGCACCACCGACAGGACCCCCTACAATGAGCAGTTCTTC.

This clonotype has more than one count but fewer than ten. The rearrangement links TRBV20-1 to TRBJ2-3, with TRBD2 matching 9 bases. The CDR3 runs 15 residues. V lost 1 base to trimming and J lost 2 bases; unmatched junction nucleotides: 4. The germline gives CDR1 DFQATT, CDR2 SNEGSKA (reference sequence). The chain's CDR3 is CSARAASGDTDTQYF. The CDR3, as DNA: TGCAGTGCTAGAGCGGCTAGCGGGGACACAGATACGCAGTATTTT.

This sequence joins TRBV7-6 and TRBJ2-5; 9 nucleotides match TRBD1. Per the germline V gene, CDR1 is SGHVS and CDR2 is FNYEAQ. CDR3 length: 14 amino acids. V was clipped by 5 bases and J by 11 bases; unmatched bases: 12. CDR3 loop: CASSRGQGLNGQYF. The CDR3 DNA reads as TGTGCCAGCAGCCGGGGACAGGGCCTCAACGGGCAGTACTTC. Complete variable domain (other parts from reference TRBV7-6 and TRBJ2-5): GAGVSQSPRYKVTKRGQDVALRCDPISGHVSLYWYRQALGQGPEFLTYFNYEAQQDKSGLPNDRFSAERPEGSISTLTIQRTEQRDSAMYRCASSRGQGLNGQYFGPGTRLLVL.

The chain employs TRBV2 and TRBJ1-2; maybe TRBD1 (6 bases). The CDR3 sequence is 12 residues long. The V gene lost 7 bases and the J gene lost 5 bases, with 11 bases spanning the gap. Looked up from germline, CDR1 is SNHLY and CDR2 is FYNNEI. The chain's CDR3 is CASTQDSYGYTF. Here the CDR3 DNA reads TGTGCCAGCACCCAGGACAGTTATGGCTACACCTTC. Based on the CDR3 plus reference TRBV2 and TRBJ1-2, the full variable domain is EPEVTQTPSHQVTQMGQEVILRCVPISNHLYFYWYRQILGQKVEFLVSFYNNEISEKSEIFDDQFSVERPDGSNFTLKIRSTKLEDSAMYFCASTQDSYGYTFGSGTRLTVV.

The chain has TRBV6-4 and TRBJ2-1, with 7 bases that match TRBD2. The CDR3 consists of 13 residues. Germline values: CDR1 MRHNA, CDR2 SNTAGT. V trimming: 6 bases; J trimming: 8 bases; junction bases outside the gene matches: 7. The CDR3 DNA reads as TGTGCCAGCAGCGGACTAGTGGGACATGAGCAGTTCTTC. The encoded protein is CASSGLVGHEQFF.

This clonotype was seen ten or more times. The J gene is TRBJ2-1, the V gene TRBV6-1; 7 bases agree with TRBD2. J gave up 3 bases and V 4 bases, and 6 bases lay outside the gene matches. Germline V gene data show CDR1 as MNHNS and CDR2 as SASEGT. The CDR3 is made up of 15 amino acids. The CDR3 reads CASSGAASGYNEQFF. In nucleotides, the CDR3 is TGTGCCAGCAGTGGGGCGGCTAGCGGCTACAATGAGCAGTTCTTC.

V and J are TRBV10-3 and TRBJ2-1; no clear D gene. The CDR3 sequence is 12 residues long. Trimming stripped 0 bases from V and 9 bases from J, with 6 bases between. The germline V gene has CDR1 ENHRY and CDR2 SYGVKD. The CDR3 DNA is TGTGCCATCAGTGAGTCGAGTTCTGAGCAGTTCTTC. Protein sequence: CAISESSSEQFF.

This chain uses TRBV20-1 with TRBJ1-3; D is uncertain. The V end lost 6 bases, the J end lost 0 bases, and 9 bases lay between the germline ends. The CDR3 runs to 13 residues. The germline V gene has CDR1 DFQATT and CDR2 SNEGSKA (reference sequence). Here the CDR3 DNA reads TGCAGTGCCAAAACACCCTCTGGAAACACCATATATTTT. This codes for CSAKTPSGNTIYF.

This clonotype was seen once. The chain combines TRBV20-1 with TRBJ2-7; D is possibly TRBD1 or TRBD2 (5 bases each). The CDR3 loop spans 13 amino acids. Trimming removed 5 bases at V and 10 bases at J, with 21 bases between. Germline CDR1 DFQATT, CDR2 SNEGSKA (reference sequence). CDR3 residues: CSAPTGAKNIQYF. The CDR3 DNA reads as TGCAGTGCTCCCACCGGGGCCAAAAACATCCAGTACTTC.

Concerning this clonotype itself: A read error may account for a junction end that differs from germline. The chain combines TRBV20-1 with TRBJ1-1; no clear D gene. Germline assignment: CDR1 DFQATT and CDR2 SNEGSKA (reference sequence). CDR3 length: 14 amino acids. The CDR3 coding sequence is TGCAGTGCTCGATTAGACTCTTTCAACACTGGAGCTTTCTTT. This translates into CSARLDSFNTGAFF.

This clonotype was counted between two and nine times. DNA of the CDR3: TGTGCCAGCAGCGTAGGTCTCGGGTTCCAAGAGACCCAGTACTTC. Residues: CASSVGLGFQETQYF. The genes are TRBV9 and TRBJ2-5; unclear D gene. Per germline, CDR1 SGDLS and CDR2 YYNGEE. The CDR3 is made up of 15 amino acids. Trimming pared 0 bases from V and 1 base from J, leaving 10 bases between.